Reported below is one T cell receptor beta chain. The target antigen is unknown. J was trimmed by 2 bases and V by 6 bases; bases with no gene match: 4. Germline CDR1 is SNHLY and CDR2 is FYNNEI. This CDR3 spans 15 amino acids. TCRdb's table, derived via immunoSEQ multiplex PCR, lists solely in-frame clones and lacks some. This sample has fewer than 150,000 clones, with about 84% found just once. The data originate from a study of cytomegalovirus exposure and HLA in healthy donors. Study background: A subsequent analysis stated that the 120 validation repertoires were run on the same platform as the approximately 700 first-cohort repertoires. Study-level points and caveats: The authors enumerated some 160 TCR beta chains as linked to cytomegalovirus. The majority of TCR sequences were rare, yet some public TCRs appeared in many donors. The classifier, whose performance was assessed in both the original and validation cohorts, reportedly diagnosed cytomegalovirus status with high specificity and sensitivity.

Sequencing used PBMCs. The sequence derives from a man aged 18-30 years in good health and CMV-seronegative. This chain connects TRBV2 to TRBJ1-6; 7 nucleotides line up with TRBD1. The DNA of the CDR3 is TGTGCCAGCAGGCGCGACAGGGCCTATAATTCACCCCTCCACTTT. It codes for CASRRDRAYNSPLHF. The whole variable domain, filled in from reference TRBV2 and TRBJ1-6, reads EPEVTQTPSHQVTQMGQEVILRCVPISNHLYFYWYRQILGQKVEFLVSFYNNEISEKSEIFDDQFSVERPDGSNFTLKIRSTKLEDSAMYFCASRRDRAYNSPLHFGNGTRLTVT.